Following are 5 T cell receptor beta chains from one sample sequenced in a study of shared clonotypes between healthy human individuals. The protocol was immunoSEQ multiplex PCR, while the TCRdb copy is restricted to in-frame clones and leaves out a portion. The table includes approximately 350,000 clones, 74% detected once. The material sequenced was memory CD4+ T cells sorted from blood. This sample's subset: CD45RA-negative fraction. The receptor source for this set is a man aged 30-40 years in good health.

Only a few counts were recorded for this clone. The same CDR3 arises from other DNA sequences in this sample as well. The chain is built from TRBV5-1 and TRBJ1-1; D gene uncertain. Germline CDR1 reads SGHRS; CDR2 reads YFSETQ. The CDR3 length is 13 residues. Trimming cost V 0 bases and J 2 bases, with 5 bases left between them. Here the CDR3 reads CASSLDTNTEAFF. CDR3 nucleotides: TGCGCCAGCAGCTTGGACACCAACACTGAAGCTTTCTTT.

This clone was counted between two and nine times. The germline gene is not matched at one end of the junction; a read error may be the cause. This chain links TRBV6-5 with TRBJ1-5; no clear D. The CDR3 spans 15 residues. CDR1 is MNHEY and CDR2 is SVGAGI in the germline V gene. CDR3 coding DNA: TGTGCCAGCAGTTACGGCAGGCCTGGTAATCAACCCCAGCATTTT. Residues: CASSYGRPGNQPQHF.

This clone was detected once. The chain uses TRBV25-1 and TRBJ2-1; D unclear. Trimming took 3 bases from V and 4 from J, leaving 4 bases between them. The CDR3 loop spans 12 amino acids. Germline values: CDR1 MGHDK, CDR2 SYGVNS. The CDR3 nucleotides read TGTGCCAGCAGTGAGGGATACAATGAGCAGTTCTTC. It specifies CASSEGYNEQFF.

The V call is TRBV14, the J call TRBJ2-2; no clear D gene. Germline V lookup: CDR1 SGHDN, CDR2 FVKESK. V dropped 4 bases and J dropped 0 bases, with 12 bases sitting between them. This CDR3 region has 16 residues. CDR3 coding DNA: TGTGCCAGCAGCCGGATAAGACAATCGAACACCGGGGAGCTGTTTTTT. It is translated as CASSRIRQSNTGELFF.

The CDR3 here is CASSTGDRTGELFF. In DNA form, the CDR3 reads TGTGCCAGCAGCACAGGGGACAGGACCGGGGAGCTGTTTTTT. This rearrangement joins TRBV27 to TRBJ2-2, with TRBD1 matching 8 bases. The CDR3 contains 14 residues. J gave up 5 bases and V 6 bases, and 5 bases lay outside the gene matches. Germline assignment: CDR1 MNHEY and CDR2 SMNVEV (reference sequence).